This passage covers 14 T cell receptor beta chains from one sample sequenced in a study of cytomegalovirus exposure and HLA in healthy donors. PCR involved 60 Vbeta and 13 Jbeta primers. Measured with immunoSEQ multiplex PCR; TCRdb has only the in-frame clones, and not every one. The sample includes around 76,000 clones, around 73% of them seen just once. Sequenced: PBMCs. The receptors derive from a woman in her thirties or forties in good health and CMV-seropositive.

The V call is TRBV5-6, the J call TRBJ1-1; 8 positions match TRBD1. The V gene end was trimmed by 4 bases and the J gene end by 4 bases; junction bases not matched to a gene: 3. This CDR3 has 13 residues. Germline lookup yields CDR1 SGHDT and CDR2 YYEEEE. The DNA for the CDR3 is TGTGCCAGCAGCGCGACAGGGGCCACTGAAGCTTTCTTT. Residues: CASSATGATEAFF.

The chain couples TRBV29-1 to TRBJ2-2; tentative D call: TRBD1 (5 bases). Germline V gene data show CDR1 as SQVTM and CDR2 as ANQGSEA. This CDR3 is built from 14 residues. V lost 3 bases, J lost 2 bases, and 10 bases lay in between. CDR3 amino acids: CSVEGRDNTGELFF. CDR3 in DNA: TGCAGCGTTGAGGGCAGGGATAACACCGGGGAGCTGTTTTTT.

This clone was seen only a few times. The V and J genes are TRBV4-3 and TRBJ1-6; D is uncertain. Germline loops: CDR1 LGHNA, CDR2 YSLEER. V shed 1 base and J shed 6 bases, with 10 bases lying between them. The CDR3 is made up of 15 amino acids. The CDR3 DNA is TGCGCCAGCAGCCAAGTCTCAGGTGGTAATTCACCCCTCCACTTT. Its protein product is CASSQVSGGNSPLHF.

The J gene is TRBJ2-5, the V gene TRBV28; 10 bases align to TRBD1. The CDR3 has 15 residues. Germline values: CDR1 MDHEN, CDR2 SYDVKM. The J segment lost 6 bases and the V segment lost 3 bases, leaving 7 bases of the junction unmatched. Here the CDR3 DNA reads TGTGCCAGCAGTTTCCAGACAGGGGGCTTAAAGACCCAGTACTTC. Residues: CASSFQTGGLKTQYF.

The chain uses TRBV16 and TRBJ1-2, with D perhaps matching TRBD1 (6 bases). The CDR3 has 14 residues. CDR1 is KGHSY and CDR2 is FQNENV in the germline V gene. V was shortened by 4 bases and J by 7 bases, with 16 bases between the two germline ends. CDR3 nucleotide sequence: TGTGCCAGCAGCCCGCGGACAGTTTATTCTGGCTACACCTTC. Protein sequence: CASSPRTVYSGYTF.

V usage is TRBV19 and J usage is TRBJ1-5, with D unresolved. The CDR3 extends over 15 amino acids. Germline-derived CDR1 and CDR2 are LNHDA and SQIVND (reference sequence). V was pared by 1 base and J by 0 bases, with 7 bases between. CDR3 sequence: CASSIGGYSNQPQHF. The DNA for the CDR3 is TGTGCCAGTAGTATAGGCGGATATAGCAATCAGCCCCAGCATTTT.

The chain combines TRBV5-6 with TRBJ1-1, with 9 bases that match TRBD1. The CDR3 contains 13 residues. The J segment lost 7 bases and the V segment lost 2 bases, leaving 3 bases of the junction unmatched. Looked up from germline, CDR1 is SGHDT and CDR2 is YYEEEE. CDR3 sequence reads: CASSFDRGSEAFF. In nucleotides, the CDR3 is TGTGCCAGCAGCTTTGACAGGGGGAGTGAAGCTTTCTTT.

This sequence joins TRBV7-2 and TRBJ2-3; 8 bases fit TRBD2. V was clipped by 1 base and J by 1 base; unmatched bases: 4. The CDR3 totals 16 residues. The V gene's germline CDR1 is SGHTA and CDR2 FQGNSA. CDR3 sequence (DNA): TGTGCCAGCAGCTTAGGCGCGGGGGGTCGCACAGATACGCAGTATTTT. Amino acid sequence: CASSLGAGGRTDTQYF.

The J gene is TRBJ1-2, the V gene TRBV29-1, with D unclear. The CDR3 contains 13 residues. CDR1 SQVTM and CDR2 ANQGSEA come from the germline V gene. Trimming removed 3 bases at V and 1 base at J, with 9 bases between. The CDR3 loop reads CSVDPGVNYGYTF. For the CDR3, the DNA is TGCAGCGTTGACCCCGGGGTTAACTATGGCTACACCTTC.

The chain couples TRBV9 to TRBJ2-7; 7 nucleotides align to TRBD1. The germline V gene encodes CDR1 SGDLS and CDR2 YYNGEE. The ends lost 3 bases at V and 0 bases at J; junction bases unmatched: 6. The CDR3 covers 15 residues. Here the CDR3 DNA reads TGTGCCAGCAGCGGGAGACAGGGCCCCTCCTACGAGCAGTACTTC. This translates into CASSGRQGPSYEQYF.

The V call is TRBV7-2, the J call TRBJ2-2; D remains ambiguous. Germline loops: CDR1 SGHTA, CDR2 FQGNSA. The V end was cut by 1 base, the J end by 1 base, with 4 bases between. This CDR3 comprises 14 residues. CDR3 loop: CASSLGQNTGELFF. In nucleotides, the CDR3 is TGTGCCAGCAGCTTAGGACAGAACACCGGGGAGCTGTTTTTT.

This clone appeared a single time. The genes are TRBV6-1 and TRBJ2-5; D gene ambiguous. The germline V gene has CDR1 MNHNS and CDR2 SASEGT. The CDR3 length is 14 residues. Trimming removed 7 bases from V and 5 bases from J, with 17 bases in between. The CDR3 DNA reads as TGTGCCAGCAACCCCGCTTGGCGGCGGGAGACCCAGTACTTC. Protein sequence: CASNPAWRRETQYF.

This chain links TRBV7-9 with TRBJ2-2, with 8 bases identical to TRBD1. The V segment lost 10 bases and the J segment 8 bases; nucleotides outside the gene matches: 15. Germline lookup yields CDR1 SEHNR and CDR2 FQNEAQ (reference sequence). CDR3 length: 15 amino acids. The CDR3 protein is CATNRGQGASGELFF. The CDR3 DNA sequence: TGTGCCACCAATAGAGGGCAGGGGGCATCGGGGGAGCTGTTTTTT. The full variable domain, with the rest looked up from reference TRBV7-9 and TRBJ2-2, is DTGVSQNPRHKITKRGQNVTFRCDPISEHNRLYWYRQTLGQGPEFLTYFQNEAQLEKSRLLSDRFSAERPKGSFSTLEIQRTEQGDSAMYLCATNRGQGASGELFFGEGSRLTVL.

The chain employs TRBV30 and TRBJ2-7; D is perhaps TRBD2 (5 bases). CDR1 GTSNPN and CDR2 SVGIG come from the germline V gene (reference sequence). This CDR3 contains 13 residues. V dropped 2 bases and J dropped 6 bases, with 14 bases sitting between them. The CDR3 DNA reads as TGTGCCTGGAGTCTAGCTGTTGAGGGCGAGCAGTACTTC. It yields the protein CAWSLAVEGEQYF.